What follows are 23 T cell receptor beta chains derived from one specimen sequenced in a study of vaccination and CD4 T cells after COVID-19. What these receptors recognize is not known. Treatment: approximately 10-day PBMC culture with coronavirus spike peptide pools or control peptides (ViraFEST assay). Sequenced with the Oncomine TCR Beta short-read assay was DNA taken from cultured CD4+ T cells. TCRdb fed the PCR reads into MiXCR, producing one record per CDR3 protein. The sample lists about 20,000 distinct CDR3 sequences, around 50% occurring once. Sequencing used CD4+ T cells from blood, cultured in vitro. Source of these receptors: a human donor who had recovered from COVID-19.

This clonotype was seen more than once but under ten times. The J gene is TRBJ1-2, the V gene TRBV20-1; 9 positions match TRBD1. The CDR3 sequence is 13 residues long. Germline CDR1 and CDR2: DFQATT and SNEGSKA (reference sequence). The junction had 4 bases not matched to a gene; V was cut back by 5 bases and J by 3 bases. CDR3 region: CSAWTGEDYGYTF. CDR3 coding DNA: TGCAGTGCTTGGACAGGGGAGGACTATGGCTACACCTTC.

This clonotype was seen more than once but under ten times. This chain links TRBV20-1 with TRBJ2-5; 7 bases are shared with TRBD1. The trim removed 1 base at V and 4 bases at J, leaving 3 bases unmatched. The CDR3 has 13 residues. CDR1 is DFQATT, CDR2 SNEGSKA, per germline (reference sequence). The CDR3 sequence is CSARATGLETQYF. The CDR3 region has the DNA TGCAGTGCTAGAGCGACAGGGCTAGAGACCCAGTACTTC.

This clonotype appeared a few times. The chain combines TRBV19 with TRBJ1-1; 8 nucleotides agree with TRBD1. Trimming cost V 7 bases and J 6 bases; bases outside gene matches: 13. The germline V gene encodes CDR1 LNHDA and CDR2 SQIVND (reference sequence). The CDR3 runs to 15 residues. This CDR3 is CASTPSWAGGPEAFF. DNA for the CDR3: TGTGCCAGTACCCCCTCGTGGGCAGGGGGCCCTGAAGCTTTCTTT.

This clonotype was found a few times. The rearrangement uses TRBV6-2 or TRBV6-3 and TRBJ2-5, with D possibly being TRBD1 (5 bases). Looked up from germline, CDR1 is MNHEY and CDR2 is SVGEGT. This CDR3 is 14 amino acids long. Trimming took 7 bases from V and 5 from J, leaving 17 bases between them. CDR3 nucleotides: TGTGCCAGCAATTCTCCAGGGAAAGGGGAGACCCAGTACTTC. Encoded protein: CASNSPGKGETQYF.

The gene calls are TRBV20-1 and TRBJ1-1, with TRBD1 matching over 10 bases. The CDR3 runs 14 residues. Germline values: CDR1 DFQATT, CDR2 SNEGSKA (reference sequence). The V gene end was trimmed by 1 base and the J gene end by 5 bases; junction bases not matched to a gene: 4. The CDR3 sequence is CSARADRGRTEAFF. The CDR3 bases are TGCAGTGCTAGAGCGGACAGGGGGAGGACTGAAGCTTTCTTT.

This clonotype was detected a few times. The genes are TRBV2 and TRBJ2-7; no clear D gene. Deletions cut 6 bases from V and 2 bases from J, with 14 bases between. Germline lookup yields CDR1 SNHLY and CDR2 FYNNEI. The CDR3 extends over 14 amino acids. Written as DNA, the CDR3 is TGTGCCAGCAGCCGCGCACGTAGCACCTACGAGCAGTACTTC. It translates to CASSRARSTYEQYF.

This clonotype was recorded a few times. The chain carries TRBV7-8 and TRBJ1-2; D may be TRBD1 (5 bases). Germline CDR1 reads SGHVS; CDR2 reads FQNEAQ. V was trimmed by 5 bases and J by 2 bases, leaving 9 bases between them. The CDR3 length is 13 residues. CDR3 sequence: CASSVDNNYGYTF. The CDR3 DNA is TGTGCCAGCAGCGTGGACAACAACTATGGCTACACCTTC.

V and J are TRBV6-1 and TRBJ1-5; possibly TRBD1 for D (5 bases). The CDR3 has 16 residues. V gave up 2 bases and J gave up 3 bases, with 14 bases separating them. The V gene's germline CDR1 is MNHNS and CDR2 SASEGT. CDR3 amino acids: CASSELGPAINQPQHF. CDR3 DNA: TGTGCCAGCAGTGAACTGGGACCGGCTATCAATCAGCCCCAGCATTTT.

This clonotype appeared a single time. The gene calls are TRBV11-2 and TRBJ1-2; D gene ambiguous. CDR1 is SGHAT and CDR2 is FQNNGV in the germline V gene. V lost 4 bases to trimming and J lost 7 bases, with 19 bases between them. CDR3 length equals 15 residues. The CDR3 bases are TGTGCCAGCAGCTCACCCCGTGTAGGGAGGGTTGGCTACACCTTC. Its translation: CASSSPRVGRVGYTF.

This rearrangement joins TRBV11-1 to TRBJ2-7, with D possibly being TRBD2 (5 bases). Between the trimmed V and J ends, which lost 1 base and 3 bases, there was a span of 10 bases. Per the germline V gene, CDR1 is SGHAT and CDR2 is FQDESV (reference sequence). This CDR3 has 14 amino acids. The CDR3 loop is CASSLEAEDYEQYF. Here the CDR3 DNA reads TGTGCCAGCAGCTTAGAGGCGGAGGACTACGAGCAGTACTTC.

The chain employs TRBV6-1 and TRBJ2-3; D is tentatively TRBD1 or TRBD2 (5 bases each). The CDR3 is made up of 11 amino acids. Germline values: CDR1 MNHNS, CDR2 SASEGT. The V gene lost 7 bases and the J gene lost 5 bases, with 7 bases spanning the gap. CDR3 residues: CASTRGDTQYF. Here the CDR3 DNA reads TGTGCCAGCACGAGGGGAGATACGCAGTATTTT.

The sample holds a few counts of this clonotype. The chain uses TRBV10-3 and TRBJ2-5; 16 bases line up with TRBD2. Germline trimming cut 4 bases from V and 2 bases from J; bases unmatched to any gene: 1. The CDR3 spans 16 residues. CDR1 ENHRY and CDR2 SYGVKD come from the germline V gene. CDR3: CAISAGLAGGQETQYF. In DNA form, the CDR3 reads TGTGCCATCAGTGCGGGACTAGCGGGAGGGCAAGAGACCCAGTACTTC.

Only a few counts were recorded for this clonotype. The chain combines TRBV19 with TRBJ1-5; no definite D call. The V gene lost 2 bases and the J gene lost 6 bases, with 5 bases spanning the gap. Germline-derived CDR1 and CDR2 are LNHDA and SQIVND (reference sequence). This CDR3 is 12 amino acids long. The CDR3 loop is CASSITAQPQHF. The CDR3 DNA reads TGTGCCAGTAGTATAACAGCTCAGCCCCAGCATTTT.

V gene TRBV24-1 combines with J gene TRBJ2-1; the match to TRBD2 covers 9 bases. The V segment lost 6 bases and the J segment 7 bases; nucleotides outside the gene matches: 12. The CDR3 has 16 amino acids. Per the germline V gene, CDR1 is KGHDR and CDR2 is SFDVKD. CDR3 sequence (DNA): TGTGCCACCAGTATTTCGGGCGGGAGGGCTATAAATGAGCAGTTCTTC. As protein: CATSISGGRAINEQFF.

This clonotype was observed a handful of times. For the CDR3, the DNA is TGTGCCACCAGTGACCCGACGGCTAGCACAGATACGCAGTATTTT. Its translation: CATSDPTASTDTQYF. V is TRBV24-1 and J is TRBJ2-3; no firm D call. The germline V gene encodes CDR1 KGHDR and CDR2 SFDVKD. This CDR3 region has 15 residues. The ends were cut back, 4 bases at V and 0 bases at J, with 10 bases in the middle.

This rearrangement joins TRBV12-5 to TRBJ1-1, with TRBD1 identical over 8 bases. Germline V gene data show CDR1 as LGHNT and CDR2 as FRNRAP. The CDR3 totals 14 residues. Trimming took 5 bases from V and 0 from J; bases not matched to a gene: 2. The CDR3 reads CASGPDRVNTEAFF. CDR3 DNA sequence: TGTGCTAGTGGTCCGGACAGGGTGAACACTGAAGCTTTCTTT.

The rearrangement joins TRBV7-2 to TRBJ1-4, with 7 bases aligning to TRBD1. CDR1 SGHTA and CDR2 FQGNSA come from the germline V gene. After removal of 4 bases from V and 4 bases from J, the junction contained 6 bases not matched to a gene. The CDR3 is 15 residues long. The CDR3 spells CASSSQTGYNEKLFF. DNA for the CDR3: TGTGCCAGCAGCTCCCAGACAGGGTATAATGAAAAACTGTTTTTT.

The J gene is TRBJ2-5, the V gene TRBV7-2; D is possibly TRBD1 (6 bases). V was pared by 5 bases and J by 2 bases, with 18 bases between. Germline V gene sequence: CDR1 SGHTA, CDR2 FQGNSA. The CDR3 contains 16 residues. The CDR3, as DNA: TGTGCCAGCAGCACCTCGGGACAATGGGGTCAAGAGACCCAGTACTTC. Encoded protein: CASSTSGQWGQETQYF.

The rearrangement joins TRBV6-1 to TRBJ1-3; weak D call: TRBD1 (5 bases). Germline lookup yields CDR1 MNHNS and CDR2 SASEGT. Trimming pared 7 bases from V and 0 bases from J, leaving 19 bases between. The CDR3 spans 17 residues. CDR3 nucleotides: TGTGCCAGCACCCCTCGGAGTGCGGGGACCTCTGGAAACACCATATATTTT. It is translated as CASTPRSAGTSGNTIYF.

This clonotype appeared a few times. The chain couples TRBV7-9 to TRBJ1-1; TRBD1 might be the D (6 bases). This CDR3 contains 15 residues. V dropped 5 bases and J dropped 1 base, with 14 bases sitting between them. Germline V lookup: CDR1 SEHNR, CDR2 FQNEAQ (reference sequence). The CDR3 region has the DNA TGTGCCAGCAGCCCCCCCGGGGGCGAGAACACTGAAGCTTTCTTT. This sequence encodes CASSPPGGENTEAFF.

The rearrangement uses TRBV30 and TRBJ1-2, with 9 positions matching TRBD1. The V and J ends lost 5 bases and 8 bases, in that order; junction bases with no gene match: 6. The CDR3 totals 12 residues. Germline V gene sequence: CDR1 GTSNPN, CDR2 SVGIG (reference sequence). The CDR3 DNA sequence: TGTGCCTGGGGGGCGACAGGGGGAGGCTACACCTTC. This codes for CAWGATGGGYTF. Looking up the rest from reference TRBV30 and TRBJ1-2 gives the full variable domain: SQTIHQWPATLVQPVGSPLSLECTVEGTSNPNLYWYRQAAGRGLQLLFYSVGIGQISSEVPQNLSASRPQDRQFILSSKKLLLSDSGFYLCAWGATGGGYTFGSGTRLTVV.

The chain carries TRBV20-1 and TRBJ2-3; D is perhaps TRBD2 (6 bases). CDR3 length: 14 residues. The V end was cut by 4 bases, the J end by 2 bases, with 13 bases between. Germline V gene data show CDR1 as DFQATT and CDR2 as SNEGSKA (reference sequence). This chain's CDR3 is CSATQGGDTDTQYF. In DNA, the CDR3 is TGCAGTGCTACCCAGGGCGGGGACACAGATACGCAGTATTTT.

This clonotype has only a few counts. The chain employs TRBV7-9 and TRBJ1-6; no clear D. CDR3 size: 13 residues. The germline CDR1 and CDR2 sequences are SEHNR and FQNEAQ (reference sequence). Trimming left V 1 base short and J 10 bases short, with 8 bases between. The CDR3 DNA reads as TGTGCCAGCAGCTTAGAGGGAAGATCACCCCTCCACTTT. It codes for CASSLEGRSPLHF.